A single sample is the source of the 5 T cell receptor beta chains below, sequenced in a study of post-analysis software for immune sequencing data. The authors incorporated unique molecular identifiers into the TCR beta cDNA libraries. TCRdb passed the PCR reads through MiXCR, listing each CDR3 protein once. Here the sample spans some 160,000 distinct CDR3 sequences, approximately 35% being singletons. This sample comprised blood, obtained after autologous hematopoietic stem cell transplantation. The receptors were gathered from a girl aged 10-17 years with multiple sclerosis.

J is TRBJ1-1 and V is TRBV7-9, with 9 positions matching TRBD1. This CDR3 region has 13 residues. Germline CDR1 is SEHNR and CDR2 is FQNEAQ (reference sequence). The J segment lost 7 bases and the V segment lost 5 bases, leaving 5 bases of the junction unmatched. The CDR3 protein is CASSPGQGNEAFF. The CDR3 DNA reads TGTGCCAGCAGCCCCGGACAGGGGAATGAAGCTTTCTTT.

This clonotype has a single count. The V call is TRBV7-2, the J call TRBJ2-7, with 10 nucleotides matching TRBD2. Germline V gene sequence: CDR1 SGHTA, CDR2 FQGNSA. Losses at the gene ends were 2 bases for V and 2 bases for J; bases not matched to a gene: 9. This CDR3 region has 17 residues. This CDR3 is CASSLWLAGVRPYEQYF. In nucleotides, the CDR3 is TGTGCCAGCAGCTTATGGCTAGCGGGAGTTAGGCCCTACGAGCAGTACTTC.

Only a few counts were recorded for this clonotype. The chain recombines TRBV4-3 with TRBJ2-7; D remains ambiguous. The CDR3 sequence is 15 residues long. Trimming took 0 bases from V and 1 from J, leaving 10 bases between them. Germline CDR1 LGHNA, CDR2 YSLEER. The CDR3 DNA reads as TGCGCCAGCAGCCAAGATCGATGGGGTTCCTACGAGCAGTACTTC. This encodes CASSQDRWGSYEQYF.

This chain links TRBV28 with TRBJ1-2; 8 nucleotides match TRBD1. The CDR3 contains 16 residues. Per germline, CDR1 MDHEN and CDR2 SYDVKM. Trimming cost V 3 bases and J 0 bases; bases outside gene matches: 6. CDR3 loop: CASSFPRGHPNYGYTF. CDR3 nucleotide sequence: TGTGCCAGCAGTTTCCCCAGGGGGCACCCTAACTATGGCTACACCTTC.

The chain joins TRBV6-1 to TRBJ2-1; unclear D gene. The V gene's germline CDR1 is MNHNS and CDR2 SASEGT. V lost 4 bases to trimming and J lost 4 bases, with 14 bases between them. The CDR3 covers 15 residues. CDR3 sequence (DNA): TGTGCCAGCAGTGTATGGATCCTGGTTTACAATGAGCAGTTCTTC. Its protein product is CASSVWILVYNEQFF.